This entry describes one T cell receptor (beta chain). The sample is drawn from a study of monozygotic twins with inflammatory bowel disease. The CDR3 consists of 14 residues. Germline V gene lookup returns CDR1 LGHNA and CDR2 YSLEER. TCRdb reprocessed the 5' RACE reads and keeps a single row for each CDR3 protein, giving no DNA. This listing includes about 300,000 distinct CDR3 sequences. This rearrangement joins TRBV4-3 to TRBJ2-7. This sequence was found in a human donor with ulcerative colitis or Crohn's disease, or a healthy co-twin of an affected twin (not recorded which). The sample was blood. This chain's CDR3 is CASSQEETSYEQYF.